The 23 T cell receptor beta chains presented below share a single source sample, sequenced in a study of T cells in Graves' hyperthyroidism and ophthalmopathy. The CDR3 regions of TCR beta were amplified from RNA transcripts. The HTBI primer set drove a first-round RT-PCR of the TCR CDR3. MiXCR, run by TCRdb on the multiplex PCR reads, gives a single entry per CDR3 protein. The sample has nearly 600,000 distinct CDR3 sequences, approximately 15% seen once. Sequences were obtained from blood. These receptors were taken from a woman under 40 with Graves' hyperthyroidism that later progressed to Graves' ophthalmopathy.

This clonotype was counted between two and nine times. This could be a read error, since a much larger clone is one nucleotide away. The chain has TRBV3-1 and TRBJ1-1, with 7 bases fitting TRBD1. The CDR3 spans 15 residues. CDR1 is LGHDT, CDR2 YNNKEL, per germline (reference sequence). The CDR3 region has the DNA TGTGTCAGCAGCCAGGGTGCCGGGACAGCTAGTGAAGCTTTCTTT. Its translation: CVSSQGAGTASEAFF.

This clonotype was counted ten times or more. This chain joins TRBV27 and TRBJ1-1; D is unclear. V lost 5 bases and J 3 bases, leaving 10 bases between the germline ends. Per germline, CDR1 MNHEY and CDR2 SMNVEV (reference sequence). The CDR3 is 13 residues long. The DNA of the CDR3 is TGTGCCAGCAGTCCGATGCCGCACACTGAAGCTTTCTTT. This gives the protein CASSPMPHTEAFF.

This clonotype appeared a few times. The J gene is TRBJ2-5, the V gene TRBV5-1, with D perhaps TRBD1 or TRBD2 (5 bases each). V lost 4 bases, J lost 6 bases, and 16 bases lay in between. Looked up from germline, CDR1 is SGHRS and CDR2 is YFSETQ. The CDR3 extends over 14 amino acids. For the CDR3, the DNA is TGCGCCAGCAGCCGAGGGTCCGAGGGGCAGACCCAGTACTTC. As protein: CASSRGSEGQTQYF.

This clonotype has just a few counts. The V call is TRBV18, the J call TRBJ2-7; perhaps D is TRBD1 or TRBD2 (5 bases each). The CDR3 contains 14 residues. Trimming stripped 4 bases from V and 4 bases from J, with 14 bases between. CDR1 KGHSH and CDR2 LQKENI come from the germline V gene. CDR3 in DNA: TGTGCCAGCTCACGAGGGGAGTTGTCTTACGAGCAGTACTTC. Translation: CASSRGELSYEQYF.

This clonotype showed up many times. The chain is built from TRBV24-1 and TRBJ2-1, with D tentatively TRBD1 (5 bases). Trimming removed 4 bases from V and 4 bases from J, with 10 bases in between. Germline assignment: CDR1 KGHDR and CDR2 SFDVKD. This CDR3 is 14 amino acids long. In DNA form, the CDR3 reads TGTGCCACCAGTGAGGCCGGACAATACAATGAGCAGTTCTTC. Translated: CATSEAGQYNEQFF.

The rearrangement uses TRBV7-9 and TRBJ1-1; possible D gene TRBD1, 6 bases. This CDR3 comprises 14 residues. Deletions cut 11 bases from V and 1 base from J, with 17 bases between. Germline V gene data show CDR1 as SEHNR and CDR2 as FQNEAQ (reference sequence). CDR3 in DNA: TGTGCCGGGGGGCCCAGGGCAGCGAACACTGAAGCTTTCTTT. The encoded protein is CAGGPRAANTEAFF.

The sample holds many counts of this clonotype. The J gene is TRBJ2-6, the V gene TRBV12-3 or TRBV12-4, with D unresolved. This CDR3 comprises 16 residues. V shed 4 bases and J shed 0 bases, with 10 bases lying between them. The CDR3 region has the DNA TGTGCCAGCAGTTACAAGGACGGCTCTGGGGCCAACGTCCTGACTTTC. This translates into CASSYKDGSGANVLTF.

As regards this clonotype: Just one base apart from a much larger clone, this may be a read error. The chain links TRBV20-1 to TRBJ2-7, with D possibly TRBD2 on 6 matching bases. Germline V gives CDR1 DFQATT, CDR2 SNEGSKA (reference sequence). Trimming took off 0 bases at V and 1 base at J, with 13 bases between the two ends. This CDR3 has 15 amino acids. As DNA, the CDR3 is TGCAGTGCTAGAGATCCAGCGGGTAGATCCTACGAGCAGTACTTC. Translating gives CSARDPAGRSYEQYF.

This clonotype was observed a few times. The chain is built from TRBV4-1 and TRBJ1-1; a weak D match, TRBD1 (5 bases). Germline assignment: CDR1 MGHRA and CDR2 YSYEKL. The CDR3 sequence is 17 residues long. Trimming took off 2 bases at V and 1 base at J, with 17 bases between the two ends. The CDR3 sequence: CASSQSAIEGANTEAFF. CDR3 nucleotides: TGCGCCAGCAGCCAAAGTGCCATAGAAGGGGCGAACACTGAAGCTTTCTTT.

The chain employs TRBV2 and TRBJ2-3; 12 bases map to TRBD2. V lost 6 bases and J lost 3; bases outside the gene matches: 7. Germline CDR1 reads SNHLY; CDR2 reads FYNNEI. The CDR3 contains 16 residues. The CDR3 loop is CASSPGLAGTTDTQYF. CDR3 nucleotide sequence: TGTGCCAGCAGCCCCGGACTAGCGGGAACTACAGATACGCAGTATTTT. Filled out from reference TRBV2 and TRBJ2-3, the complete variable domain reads EPEVTQTPSHQVTQMGQEVILRCVPISNHLYFYWYRQILGQKVEFLVSFYNNEISEKSEIFDDQFSVERPDGSNFTLKIRSTKLEDSAMYFCASSPGLAGTTDTQYFGPGTRLTVL.

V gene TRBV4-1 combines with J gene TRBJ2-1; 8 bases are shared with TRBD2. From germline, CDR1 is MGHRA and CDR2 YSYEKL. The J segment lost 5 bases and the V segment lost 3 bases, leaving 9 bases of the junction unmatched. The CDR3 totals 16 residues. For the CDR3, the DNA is TGCGCCAGCAGCCAGAGCATAGCGGGATTCGACAATGAGCAGTTCTTC. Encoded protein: CASSQSIAGFDNEQFF.

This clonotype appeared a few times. CDR3 protein: CATSDSSSGRGYNEQFF. The CDR3 coding sequence is TGTGCCACCAGTGATTCTTCCTCCGGGCGAGGGTACAATGAGCAGTTCTTC. V usage is TRBV24-1 and J usage is TRBJ2-1; perhaps TRBD2 as D (5 bases). The CDR3 runs 17 residues. V lost 2 bases to trimming and J lost 4 bases, with 17 bases between them. Germline V CDR1 and CDR2: KGHDR, SFDVKD.

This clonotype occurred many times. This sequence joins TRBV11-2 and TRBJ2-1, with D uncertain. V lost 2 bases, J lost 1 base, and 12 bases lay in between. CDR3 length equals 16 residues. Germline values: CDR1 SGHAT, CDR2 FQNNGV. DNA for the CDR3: TGTGCCAGCAGCTTATCCGTGGAACTATCCTACAATGAGCAGTTCTTC. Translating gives CASSLSVELSYNEQFF.

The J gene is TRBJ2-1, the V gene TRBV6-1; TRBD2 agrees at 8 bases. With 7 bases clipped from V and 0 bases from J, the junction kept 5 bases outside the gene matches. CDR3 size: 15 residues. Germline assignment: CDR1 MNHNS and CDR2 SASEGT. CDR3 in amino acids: CASNRAGGSYNEQFF. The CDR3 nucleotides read TGTGCCAGCAACCGTGCGGGAGGCTCCTACAATGAGCAGTTCTTC.

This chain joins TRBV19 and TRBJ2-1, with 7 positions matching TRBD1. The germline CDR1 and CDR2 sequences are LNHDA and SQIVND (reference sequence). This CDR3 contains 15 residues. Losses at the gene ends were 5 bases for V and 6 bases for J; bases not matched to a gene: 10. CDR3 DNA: TGTGCCAGTAGTCTCCAGACAGGGTCGGGCAATGAGCAGTTCTTC. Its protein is CASSLQTGSGNEQFF.

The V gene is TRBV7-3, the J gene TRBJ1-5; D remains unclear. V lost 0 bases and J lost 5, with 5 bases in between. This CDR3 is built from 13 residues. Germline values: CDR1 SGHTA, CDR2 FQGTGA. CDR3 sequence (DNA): TGTGCCAGCAGCTTAACGCTCGATCAGCCCCAGCATTTT. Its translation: CASSLTLDQPQHF.

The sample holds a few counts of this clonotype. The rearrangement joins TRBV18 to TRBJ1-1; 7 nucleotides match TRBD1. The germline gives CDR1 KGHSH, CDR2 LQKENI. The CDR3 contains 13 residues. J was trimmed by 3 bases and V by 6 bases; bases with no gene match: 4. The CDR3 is CASSVGTDTEAFF. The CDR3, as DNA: TGTGCCAGCTCCGTCGGGACAGACACTGAAGCTTTCTTT. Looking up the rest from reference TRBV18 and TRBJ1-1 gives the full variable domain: NAGVMQNPRHLVRRRGQEARLRCSPMKGHSHVYWYRQLPEEGLKFMVYLQKENIIDESGMPKERFSAEFPKEGPSILRIQQVVRGDSAAYFCASSVGTDTEAFFGQGTRLTVV.

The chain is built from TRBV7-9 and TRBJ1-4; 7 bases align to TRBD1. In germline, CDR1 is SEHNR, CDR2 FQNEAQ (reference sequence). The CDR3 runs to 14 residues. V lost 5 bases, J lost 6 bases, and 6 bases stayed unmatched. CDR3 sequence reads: CASSRGQDYEKLFF. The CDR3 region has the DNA TGTGCCAGCAGCAGAGGACAGGACTATGAAAAACTGTTTTTT.

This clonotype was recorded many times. CDR3: CASSDVYGSGATGANVLTF. In DNA form, the CDR3 reads TGTGCCAGCAGTGATGTTTACGGCTCAGGGGCGACGGGGGCCAACGTCCTGACTTTC. The gene calls are TRBV25-1 and TRBJ2-6, with D perhaps matching TRBD1 (6 bases). The CDR3 consists of 19 residues. Germline V lookup: CDR1 MGHDK, CDR2 SYGVNS. The ends were cut back, 3 bases at V and 4 bases at J, with 22 bases in the middle.

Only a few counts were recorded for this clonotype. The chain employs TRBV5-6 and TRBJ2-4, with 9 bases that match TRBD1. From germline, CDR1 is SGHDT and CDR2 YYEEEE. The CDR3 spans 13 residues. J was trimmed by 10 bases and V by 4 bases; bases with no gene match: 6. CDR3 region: CASSEMDRGIQYF. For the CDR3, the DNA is TGTGCCAGCAGCGAAATGGACAGGGGAATTCAGTACTTC.

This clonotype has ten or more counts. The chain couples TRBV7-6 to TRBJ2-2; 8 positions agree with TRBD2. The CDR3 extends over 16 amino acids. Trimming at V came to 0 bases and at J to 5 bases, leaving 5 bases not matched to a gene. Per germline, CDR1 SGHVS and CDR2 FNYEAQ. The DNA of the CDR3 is TGTGCCAGCAGCTTAGCAAGCGGGAGCGGTACCGGGGAGCTGTTTTTT. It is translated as CASSLASGSGTGELFF. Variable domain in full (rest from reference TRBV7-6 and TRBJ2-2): GAGVSQSPRYKVTKRGQDVALRCDPISGHVSLYWYRQALGQGPEFLTYFNYEAQQDKSGLPNDRFSAERPEGSISTLTIQRTEQRDSAMYRCASSLASGSGTGELFFGEGSRLTVL.

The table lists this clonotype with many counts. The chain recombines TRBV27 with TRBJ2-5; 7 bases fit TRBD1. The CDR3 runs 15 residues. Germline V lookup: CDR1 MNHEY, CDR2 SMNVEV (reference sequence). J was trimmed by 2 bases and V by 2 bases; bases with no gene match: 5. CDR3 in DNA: TGTGCCAGCAGTTTAATGGGACAGACGCAAGAGACCCAGTACTTC. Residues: CASSLMGQTQETQYF.

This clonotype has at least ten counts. CDR3 nucleotide sequence: TGTGCCAGCGAAGTGGGAGAGGGCACTGAAGCTTTCTTT. Amino acid sequence: CASEVGEGTEAFF. This sequence joins TRBV6-1 and TRBJ1-1; unclear D gene. Germline assignment: CDR1 MNHNS and CDR2 SASEGT. The CDR3 has 13 amino acids. V dropped 8 bases and J dropped 4 bases, with 14 bases sitting between them.